Sequencing of this T cell receptor (beta chain) was carried out in a study of blood T cell repertoires in COVID-19. How the authors handled the data: From reference gene primer amplification, estimates of nucleated cell counts were derived. TCRdb's table, derived via immunoSEQ multiplex PCR, lists solely in-frame clones and lacks some. D and trimming were read from the DNA, whereas the V and J calls and clone size are those reported in that table. The sample holds approximately 290,000 clones; around 90% are singletons and the top ten take 1% to 1.3%. Unmatched junction bases numbered 6, after V lost 5 bases and J lost 4 bases. The CDR3 spans 14 residues. Germline lookup yields CDR1 SGHTA and CDR2 FQGNSA.

This sequence joins TRBV7-2 and TRBJ1-1, with 8 nucleotides matching TRBD1. Sequenced: PBMCs or T cells enriched from blood (not recorded which). The clonotype comes from a woman under 40 who had recovered from COVID-19. CDR3 sequence reads: CASSPRQGTTEAFF. The CDR3, as DNA: TGTGCCAGCAGCCCTCGACAGGGGACCACTGAAGCTTTCTTT.